This TCR beta chain was observed in a study of cytomegalovirus exposure and HLA in healthy donors. About the research overall: The Caucasian-associated ancestry cluster contained approximately 81% of the 398 genotyped donors. Findings and caveats of the study: It was confirmed in vitro that three of the CMV-associated chains were specific for CMV antigens. Many donors carried some public TCRs, although rarity characterized most TCR sequences. The study labeled about 160 TCR beta chains cytomegalovirus-associated.

A remark on this clone: What it recognizes is unknown.

CDR3 length: 14 residues. Germline loops: CDR1 MNHEY, CDR2 SVGAGI. Between the trimmed V and J ends, which lost 7 bases and 5 bases, there was a span of 16 bases. Vbeta (60) and Jbeta (13) primers were used in the PCR. Repertoires were generated with immunoSEQ multiplex PCR, while TCRdb's copy carries only in-frame clones and drops some. Of 95,000 to 150,000 clones detected, over 75% appear once; the ten largest clones hold around 1.5%. The TCR comes from a woman in her late teens or twenties in good health and CMV-seronegative. The V gene is TRBV6-5, the J gene TRBJ2-3; a weak D match, TRBD2 (6 bases). The sequencing input was PBMCs. The CDR3 nucleotides are TGTGCCAGCACCCTAACGGGGGATAGAGATACGCAGTATTTT. This sequence encodes CASTLTGDRDTQYF.